This note documents a single T cell receptor beta chain sequence. Its antigen is undetermined. This record comes from a study of shared clonotypes between healthy human individuals. The study, taken as a whole, reports: Of the naive CD4 clonotypes, roughly 5.5% were shared across a handful of donors. In the sorted subsets, rarefaction showed sequencing was incomplete despite large depth.

CD4+ cells yielded CD45RA+ naive and CD45RA-negative memory subsets. The table came from immunoSEQ multiplex PCR; TCRdb's copy has only in-frame clones and leaves some out. The sample contains 2 million to 2.5 million clones, 90% to 95% of which appear only once. The CDR3 contains 15 residues. Germline-derived CDR1 and CDR2 are SGDLS and YYNGEE. The V gene lost 4 bases and the J gene lost 2 bases, with 15 bases spanning the gap. The TCR sequence derives from a man aged 18 to 30 in good health. Some clones in this sample may be carry-over from other donors' samples. The genes are TRBV9 and TRBJ1-1; D remains unclear. The sample taken for sequencing was naive CD4+ T cells from PBMCs. Subset given: CD45RA+ positively selected. CDR3 bases: TGTGCCAGCAGCCCTTTAGGAGGAGGCAACACTGAAGCTTTCTTT. This translates into CASSPLGGGNTEAFF.